The rows below give T cell receptor beta chains drawn from one sample of a study of blood T cell repertoires in COVID-19. Clones were read by immunoSEQ multiplex PCR, and TCRdb kept only the in-frame ones, dropping some. This table holds hundreds of thousands of clones, about nine tenths found once. The sequencing sample was made of peripheral blood. Receptors were obtained from a woman between 25 and 40 years old with active or convalescent COVID-19. CDR3s include the opening cysteine and the closing phenylalanine or tryptophan. The D gene is left open where the match is weak. Some rows mark clone size as missing; the rest say once, few, many or name a class of expanded clone.

V gene	clone size	D gene	J gene	CDR3 DNA	CDR3 protein
TRBV10-2	NA	NA	TRBJ1-1	TGCGCCAGCAGTCTGGTTCCCAGTGCAATGAACACTGAAGCTTTCTTT	CASSLVPSAMNTEAFF
TRBV19	NA	TRBD1	TRBJ1-3	TGTGCCAGTAGGTTCGACAGGGGCTCTGGAAACACCATATATTTT	CASRFDRGSGNTIYF
TRBV5-8	NA	TRBD1	TRBJ1-1	TGTGCCAGCGGTCGACAGGGGGCGAGCACTGAAGCTTTCTTT	CASGRQGASTEAFF
TRBV19	NA	NA	TRBJ2-5	TGTGCCAGTACAAATAGCGGTCAAGAGACCCAGTACTTC	CASTNSGQETQYF
TRBV5-8	NA	TRBD1	TRBJ1-2	TGTGCCAGCAGCTTGGTGGTCAGGGGGCACCATGGCTACACCTTC	CASSLVVRGHHGYTF
TRBV18	NA	NA	TRBJ1-2	TGTGCCAGCTCACCATGGAGGGGTGCAGATGGCTACACCTTC	CASSPWRGADGYTF
TRBV6-4	NA	NA	TRBJ1-1	TGTGCCAGCAGTGTCGGGGTATACACTGAAGCTTTCTTT	CASSVGVYTEAFF
TRBV6-1	NA	NA	TRBJ1-1	TGTGCCAGCAGTGATTCCAGGTTTGAAGCTTTCTTT	CASSDSRFEAFF
TRBV6-6	NA	NA	TRBJ2-2	TGTGCCAGCAGTTCCCCCGATCAACAGGGACCCGGGGAGCTGTTTTTT	CASSSPDQQGPGELFF
TRBV4-1	few	TRBD1	TRBJ1-1	TGCGCCAGCAGCCGCCTACAGGGGACTGTCACTGAAGCTTTCTTT	CASSRLQGTVTEAFF
TRBV30	NA	TRBD1	TRBJ1-2	TGTGCCTGGAGCGACTGGACAGGGACTAACTATGGCTACACCTTC	CAWSDWTGTNYGYTF
TRBV6-4	many	TRBD2	TRBJ2-1	TGTGCCAGCAGTGACAGCGGGGGGGCGCATGAGCAGTTCTTC	CASSDSGGAHEQFF
TRBV5-5	NA	NA	TRBJ1-6	TGTGCCAGCAGCCACGCCAACGGGGGTGCGTCACCCCTCCACTTT	CASSHANGGASPLHF
TRBV6-1	NA	TRBD2	TRBJ2-1	TGTGCCAGCAGTGAGCTAGCGGGAGTAAATGAGCAGTTCTTC	CASSELAGVNEQFF
TRBV6-1	NA	TRBD1	TRBJ1-1	TGTGCCAGCAGCGGACAGGCTTTGAACACTGAAGCTTTCTTT	CASSGQALNTEAFF
TRBV5-4	NA	TRBD2	TRBJ2-3	TGTGCCAGCAGCAGAGGGGTAGCGGGGTCGGATACGCAGTATTTT	CASSRGVAGSDTQYF
TRBV30	NA	TRBD1	TRBJ1-4	TGTGCCTGTCCGACAGGGGGCGGTGAAAAACTGTTTTTT	CACPTGGGEKLFF
TRBV7-2	once	TRBD2	TRBJ2-1	TGTGCCGAAGGGAGACTAGCGAGCTCCTACAATGAGCAGTTCTTC	CAEGRLASSYNEQFF
TRBV6-1	NA	TRBD1	TRBJ1-2	TGTGCCAGCAGTGAAGGACAGGGTTGGACCTTC	CASSEGQGWTF
TRBV27	once	TRBD1	TRBJ1-2	TGTGCCAGCAGTTCGACAGGGGGCGGAAATGGCTACACCTTC	CASSSTGGGNGYTF
TRBV20-1	NA	NA	TRBJ2-7	TGCAGTGCTAGTTATTTATCCTACGAGCAGTACTTC	CSASYLSYEQYF
TRBV10-3	NA	NA	TRBJ1-2	TGTGCCATCAGTGAGTCTGGGGGGGCGGCTAACTATGGCTACACCTTC	CAISESGGAANYGYTF
TRBV6-5	NA	NA	TRBJ2-7	TGTGCCAGCACCCAAGTGGGGGGTACTTACGAGCAGTACTTC	CASTQVGGTYEQYF
TRBV6-1	NA	NA	TRBJ1-2	TGTGCCAGCAGTGAAGGGGGCGCCTATGGCTACACCTTC	CASSEGGAYGYTF
TRBV19	NA	NA	TRBJ1-5	TGTGCCAGTAGTATCACGGGGAACACGTTAAATAGCAATCAGCCCCAGCATTTT	CASSITGNTLNSNQPQHF
TRBV19	NA	NA	TRBJ1-4	TGTGCCAGTAAGGAAAGAGGAAGTGGCGAAAAACTGTTTTTT	CASKERGSGEKLFF
TRBV25-1	few	NA	TRBJ1-2	TGTGCCAGCAGTTGGGGAGGGAGTAACTATGGCTACACCTTC	CASSWGGSNYGYTF